The present T cell receptor beta chain was sequenced within a study of blood T cell repertoires in COVID-19. Produced via immunoSEQ multiplex PCR; TCRdb's table is partial and in-frame only. Of 150,000 to 180,000 clones detected, about four fifths appear once; the ten largest clones hold approximately 30%. This clone was seen only once. The sample was peripheral blood. The sequence came from a woman in her sixties or seventies with acute or convalescent COVID-19.

The CDR3 spells CASSFPGFATQYF. DNA of the CDR3: TGTGCCAGCAGTTTCCCAGGTTTCGCGACCCAGTACTTC. This sequence joins TRBV12-3 or TRBV12-4 and TRBJ2-5; D unclear. CDR3 length: 13 residues. The V end was cut by 3 bases, the J end by 7 bases, with 12 bases between.